This entry lists 29 T cell receptor beta chains sequenced from one sample in a study of blood T cell repertoires in COVID-19. Profiling relied on immunoSEQ multiplex PCR, and the TCRdb table lists in-frame clones only, not all of them. The table lists 20,000 to 25,000 clones, around nine tenths of them singletons, with roughly 10% in the top ten. Specimen: peripheral blood. These receptors came from a human donor with active COVID-19. The donor label of this sample is uncertain.

The chain couples TRBV10-3 to TRBJ2-1; possibly TRBD2 for D (5 bases). Germline V gene sequence: CDR1 ENHRY, CDR2 SYGVKD. V lost 4 bases and J lost 10, with 20 bases in between. This CDR3 region has 15 residues. CDR3 amino acids: CAISGTGSGYGEQFF. The DNA for the CDR3 is TGTGCCATCAGTGGAACCGGATCGGGATATGGAGAGCAGTTCTTC.

J is TRBJ2-7 and V is TRBV30; TRBD2 aligns across 13 bases. Per the germline V gene, CDR1 is GTSNPN and CDR2 is SVGIG (reference sequence). The CDR3 consists of 17 residues. V dropped 3 bases and J dropped 7; count of bases not matched to a gene: 15. The CDR3 DNA reads as TGTGCCTGGAGAGGTCGTGAACTAGCGGGAGGGCCTCGGGAGCAGTACTTC. Protein product: CAWRGRELAGGPREQYF. The full variable domain, with the rest looked up from reference TRBV30 and TRBJ2-7, is SQTIHQWPATLVQPVGSPLSLECTVEGTSNPNLYWYRQAAGRGLQLLFYSVGIGQISSEVPQNLSASRPQDRQFILSSKKLLLSDSGFYLCAWRGRELAGGPREQYFGPGTRLTVT.

The chain employs TRBV5-1 and TRBJ2-3; no definite D call. V lost 1 base, J lost 5 bases, and 8 bases lay in between. The CDR3 runs 13 residues. Germline values: CDR1 SGHRS, CDR2 YFSETQ. Written as DNA, the CDR3 is TGCGCCAGCAGCTTGCTGAGTGGAGATACGCAGTATTTT. Amino acid sequence: CASSLLSGDTQYF.

The gene calls are TRBV7-6 and TRBJ2-2, with D perhaps matching TRBD2 (6 bases). The V gene lost 3 bases and the J gene lost 5 bases, with 16 bases spanning the gap. Germline CDR1 SGHVS, CDR2 FNYEAQ. CDR3 length: 16 residues. CDR3 sequence reads: CASSLAWAGGTGELFF. CDR3 DNA: TGTGCCAGCAGCTTGGCCTGGGCCGGGGGTACCGGGGAGCTGTTTTTT.

The chain joins TRBV5-5 to TRBJ2-7; D unclear. Germline lookup yields CDR1 SGHKS and CDR2 YYEKEE (reference sequence). The CDR3 runs 13 residues. Trimming cost V 4 bases and J 3 bases, with 11 bases left between them. CDR3 region: CASSDGRGYEQYF. CDR3 coding DNA: TGTGCCAGCAGCGACGGCAGAGGCTACGAGCAGTACTTC. Drawing the rest from reference TRBV5-5 and TRBJ2-7, the complete variable domain is DAGVTQSPTHLIKTRGQQVTLRCSPISGHKSVSWYQQVLGQGPQFIFQYYEKEERGRGNFPDRFSARQFPNYSSELNVNALLLGDSALYLCASSDGRGYEQYFGPGTRLTVT.

The V call is TRBV7-2, the J call TRBJ2-5, with 7 nucleotides matching TRBD1. The CDR3 has 11 amino acids. Unmatched junction bases numbered 2, after V lost 4 bases and J lost 9 bases. The germline V gene has CDR1 SGHTA and CDR2 FQGNSA. CDR3 loop: CASSYQGAQYF. The CDR3 nucleotides read TGTGCCAGCAGCTACCAGGGGGCCCAGTACTTC. The full variable domain, its missing parts supplied by reference TRBV7-2 and TRBJ2-5, is GAGVSQSPSNKVTEKGKDVELRCDPISGHTALYWYRQSLGQGLEFLIYFQGNSAPDKSGLPSDRFSAERTGGSVSTLTIQRTQQEDSAVYLCASSYQGAQYFGPGTRLLVL.

The chain has TRBV19 and TRBJ2-7; TRBD1 matches 7 bases. The CDR3 runs 13 residues. Germline V CDR1 and CDR2: LNHDA, SQIVND (reference sequence). The J segment lost 7 bases and the V segment lost 3 bases, leaving 6 bases of the junction unmatched. The CDR3 reads CASSMGQTVEQYF. CDR3 coding DNA: TGTGCCAGTAGTATGGGACAGACTGTTGAGCAGTACTTC.

This chain joins TRBV30 and TRBJ1-3, with D unclear. Germline CDR1 and CDR2: GTSNPN and SVGIG (reference sequence). Deletions cut 3 bases from V and 0 bases from J, with 9 bases between. The CDR3 extends over 14 amino acids. The DNA for the CDR3 is TGTGCCTGGAGGGTCGGAGGCTCTGGAAACACCATATATTTT. This encodes CAWRVGGSGNTIYF.

In DNA form, the CDR3 reads TGTGCCAGTAGTCCTAGACCGACAGGGATCGCCCCTAGGGAGCAGTACTTC. It translates to CASSPRPTGIAPREQYF. The chain combines TRBV19 with TRBJ2-7, with TRBD1 identical over 7 bases. There are 17 residues in the CDR3. V dropped 5 bases and J dropped 7; count of bases not matched to a gene: 20. Germline assignment: CDR1 LNHDA and CDR2 SQIVND (reference sequence).

This chain uses TRBV3-1 (or the pseudogene TRBV3-2) with TRBJ2-1; D unresolved. V gave up 0 bases and J gave up 0 bases, with 12 bases separating them. CDR1 and CDR2 from the germline V gene are LGHDT and YNNKEL (reference sequence). The CDR3 extends over 17 amino acids. For the CDR3, the DNA is TGTGCCAGCAGCCAAGACCCCCCCAGAAGCTCCTACAATGAGCAGTTCTTC. As protein: CASSQDPPRSSYNEQFF.

The chain joins TRBV12-3 or TRBV12-4 to TRBJ1-4; no clear D gene. The CDR3 has 12 residues. Trimming removed 4 bases at V and 4 bases at J, with 4 bases between. The DNA for the CDR3 is TGTGCCAGCAGTTCCATTAATGAAAAACTGTTTTTT. This translates into CASSSINEKLFF.

The rearrangement uses TRBV25-1 and TRBJ2-1, with 11 bases identical to TRBD2. Germline-derived CDR1 and CDR2 are MGHDK and SYGVNS. The CDR3 spans 14 residues. Trimming at V came to 10 bases and at J to 3 bases, leaving 5 bases not matched to a gene. CDR3 loop: CATSLAGDYNEQFF. The DNA for the CDR3 is TGTGCCACTTCACTAGCGGGAGACTACAATGAGCAGTTCTTC.

The V gene is TRBV28, the J gene TRBJ2-7; D perhaps matches TRBD1 (6 bases). The CDR3 is 14 residues long. CDR1 is MDHEN, CDR2 SYDVKM, per germline. Trimming stripped 2 bases from V and 2 bases from J, with 10 bases between. CDR3 in amino acids: CASSLPGDPYEQYF. CDR3 DNA sequence: TGTGCCAGCAGTTTACCAGGGGACCCCTACGAGCAGTACTTC.

This clone appeared once. The chain has TRBV10-3 and TRBJ1-1; D not resolved. Germline values: CDR1 ENHRY, CDR2 SYGVKD. The CDR3 is 13 residues long. The V and J ends lost 4 bases and 3 bases respectively, with 9 bases between them. CDR3 protein: CAISGQTYTEAFF. The CDR3 DNA is TGTGCCATCAGTGGACAAACCTACACTGAAGCTTTCTTT.

The chain combines TRBV5-4 with TRBJ2-7, with 7 bases fitting TRBD2. This CDR3 has 14 amino acids. Germline V CDR1 and CDR2: SGHNT, YYREEE (reference sequence). J was trimmed by 0 bases and V by 4 bases; bases with no gene match: 4. CDR3 DNA: TGTGCCAGCAGCCGGGAGCGGGACTCCTACGAGCAGTACTTC. Translating gives CASSRERDSYEQYF.

Here the CDR3 reads CASSLGGISEKLFF. The CDR3 region has the DNA TGTGCCAGCAGCTTAGGGGGCATAAGTGAAAAACTGTTTTTT. This chain uses TRBV5-6 with TRBJ1-4, with 7 bases matching TRBD1. The CDR3 spans 14 residues. The trim removed 2 bases at V and 7 bases at J, leaving 5 bases unmatched. Per germline, CDR1 SGHDT and CDR2 YYEEEE.

V and J are TRBV5-1 and TRBJ2-4; D possibly corresponds to TRBD1 (6 bases). The CDR3 has 16 residues. V lost 0 bases, J lost 3 bases, and 13 bases lay in between. Germline CDR1 and CDR2: SGHRS and YFSETQ. In DNA, the CDR3 is TGCGCCAGCAGCTTGGTCGTGGGGGCCGGCAAAAACATTCAGTACTTC. This codes for CASSLVVGAGKNIQYF.

The chain uses TRBV28 and TRBJ1-4; 9 positions agree with TRBD1. With V trimmed by 6 bases and J by 5 bases, 4 bases remained unmatched. The CDR3 has 14 residues. Per the germline V gene, CDR1 is MDHEN and CDR2 is SYDVKM. CDR3 bases: TGTGCCAGCAGACCGACAGGGGGGAATGAAAAACTGTTTTTT. Its protein is CASRPTGGNEKLFF.

The chain joins TRBV6-5 to TRBJ2-7, with TRBD2 matching 9 bases. The CDR3 has 14 residues. Germline CDR1 is MNHEY and CDR2 is SVGAGI. The CDR3, as DNA: TGTGCATCGAGTCGGGCGGGAGGGCCAGGCGAGCAGTACTTC. Translation gives CASSRAGGPGEQYF.

This clone appeared a single time. The chain employs TRBV19 and TRBJ2-2; a possible D gene is TRBD2 (5 bases). CDR1 is LNHDA, CDR2 SQIVND, per germline (reference sequence). Deletions cut 8 bases from V and 0 bases from J, with 13 bases between. This CDR3 region has 15 residues. For the CDR3, the DNA is TGTGCCAGTTCACTAGGCGGGCCGAACACCGGGGAGCTGTTTTTT. This encodes CASSLGGPNTGELFF.

The rearrangement joins TRBV12-3 or TRBV12-4 to TRBJ2-1, with TRBD1 matching over 8 bases. The junction had 5 bases not matched to a gene; V was cut back by 5 bases and J by 8 bases. This CDR3 has 13 residues. The CDR3 sequence: CASSILTGDEQFF. In DNA, the CDR3 is TGTGCCAGCAGTATTCTGACAGGGGATGAGCAGTTCTTC.

The J gene is TRBJ2-5, the V gene TRBV6-5, with TRBD2 identical over 8 bases. This CDR3 has 13 amino acids. The germline gives CDR1 MNHEY, CDR2 SVGAGI. V dropped 5 bases and J dropped 6; count of bases not matched to a gene: 5. The CDR3 coding sequence is TGTGCCAGCAGTCTCGGGGGGGCTCAGACCCAGTACTTC. Translated: CASSLGGAQTQYF.

This chain links TRBV12-3 or TRBV12-4 with TRBJ2-1; D gene ambiguous. The CDR3 is 12 amino acids. V was clipped by 7 bases and J by 9 bases, with 13 bases between them. The CDR3 sequence is CASTPTAGEQFF. The CDR3 bases are TGTGCCAGCACCCCAACGGCAGGTGAGCAGTTCTTC.

This chain connects TRBV6-5 to TRBJ2-3, with D maybe TRBD1 (6 bases). The CDR3 extends over 15 amino acids. CDR1 and CDR2 (germline): MNHEY, SVGAGI. The germline V and J ends were trimmed by 4 bases and 2 bases, with 13 bases remaining between them. The chain's CDR3 is CASSSQTGFTDTQYF. CDR3 sequence (DNA): TGTGCCAGCAGTTCCCAGACAGGATTCACAGATACGCAGTATTTT.

The CDR3 nucleotides are TGCGCCAGCAGTGATTTTTGCGCGAACACCGGGGAGCTGTTTTTT. It encodes CASSDFCANTGELFF. V and J are TRBV10-1 and TRBJ2-2, with D unresolved. This CDR3 is 15 amino acids long. V lost 3 bases and J lost 0, with 8 bases in between. Germline CDR1 and CDR2: WNHNN and SYGVQD (reference sequence).

The rearrangement links TRBV5-4 to TRBJ1-5, with TRBD1 identical over 10 bases. The V segment lost 4 bases and the J segment 7 bases; nucleotides outside the gene matches: 5. The CDR3 runs to 14 residues. The germline V gene has CDR1 SGHNT and CDR2 YYREEE (reference sequence). The CDR3 is CASSPDRGGQPQHF. The CDR3 DNA is TGTGCCAGCAGCCCGGACAGGGGGGGGCAGCCCCAGCATTTT.

The V call is TRBV5-6, the J call TRBJ2-2; no clear D. Germline CDR1 is SGHDT and CDR2 is YYEEEE. The CDR3 consists of 15 residues. The V end was cut by 5 bases, the J end by 6 bases, with 17 bases between. The CDR3 region is CASRSKLMYSGELFF. The CDR3 DNA reads as TGTGCCAGCAGGTCGAAATTGATGTACTCCGGGGAGCTGTTTTTT. Drawing the rest from reference TRBV5-6 and TRBJ2-2, the complete variable domain is DAGVTQSPTHLIKTRGQQVTLRCSPKSGHDTVSWYQQALGQGPQFIFQYYEEEERQRGNFPDRFSGHQFPNYSSELNVNALLLGDSALYLCASRSKLMYSGELFFGEGSRLTVL.

The J gene is TRBJ2-5, the V gene TRBV19, with TRBD1 as a possible D gene (6 bases). Trimming shortened V by 1 base and J by 4 bases, and 13 bases separated the two germline ends. The CDR3 sequence is 15 residues long. Per the germline V gene, CDR1 is LNHDA and CDR2 is SQIVND (reference sequence). In DNA, the CDR3 is TGTGCCAGTAGTATAGGGCAGGGGTTGGGAGAGACCCAGTACTTC. Protein sequence: CASSIGQGLGETQYF.

The genes are TRBV5-4 and TRBJ1-1, with D maybe TRBD1 (5 bases). Germline CDR1 SGHNT, CDR2 YYREEE (reference sequence). CDR3 length: 13 residues. Deletions cut 0 bases from V and 5 bases from J, with 8 bases between. This CDR3 is CASSLGPGTEAFF. The CDR3 DNA reads as TGTGCCAGCAGCTTGGGCCCAGGGACTGAAGCTTTCTTT.